The clone carrying this T cell receptor beta chain has a handful of counts. The sample belongs to a study of T-cell memory formation after mild COVID-19. Each CDR3 protein gets one entry after TCRdb re-called the 5' RACE reads with MiXCR. This repertoire shows tens of thousands of distinct CDR3 sequences, roughly 7.5% found once; its top ten account for roughly 27%. Germline CDR1 reads MNHEY; CDR2 reads SVGEGT. This CDR3 has 16 amino acids. V was cut by 2 bases and J by 1 base, with 12 bases left in between. The sample was PBMCs or a T cell subset sorted from them (not recorded which). This receptor was obtained from a young man who had mild COVID-19 (a few samples of this study predate the infection). Cell type and time point are not known. The chain carries TRBV6-2 or TRBV6-3 and TRBJ2-1, with D possibly matching TRBD2 (5 bases). In DNA, the CDR3 is TGTGCCAGCAGTTACAGCCGGGGTCCTTCCTACAATGAGCAGTTCTTC. Translated: CASSYSRGPSYNEQFF.